These T cell receptor beta chains were read from a single sample in a study of a mutant IDH1 vaccine in newly diagnosed glioma. The repertoire was sequenced with immunoSEQ multiplex PCR; TCRdb's copy has only in-frame clones and lacks some. The sample includes tens of thousands of clones, roughly 80% of them seen just once. These receptors' antigens are unknown. Sequences were derived from PBMCs, sampled from a glioma patient whose treatment included an IDH1 peptide vaccine. The source is a man aged 25-45 years with glioma. Both conserved end residues are part of each CDR3. D genes are given only for firm matches. Only part of the rows carry a size: once, few, many, or a class if the clone is expanded.

D: TRBD1; J: TRBJ2-7; V: TRBV29-1; size: -; DNA: TGCAGCGCTGAAGGACAGGGGGCCTACGAGCAGTACTTC; CDR3: CSAEGQGAYEQYF
D: -; J: TRBJ1-5; V: TRBV6-1; size: -; DNA: TGTGCCAGCAGTGGAGGGGCAGTTCGCCAGCCCCAGCATTTT; CDR3: CASSGGAVRQPQHF
D: TRBD1; J: TRBJ1-2; V: TRBV4-3; size: -; DNA: TGCGCCAGCAGCCGGAGGGAGAGGGACAGGGGGTTCCTCTATGGCTACACCTTC; CDR3: CASSRRERDRGFLYGYTF
D: TRBD1; J: TRBJ1-1; V: TRBV5-6; size: -; DNA: TGTGCCAGCAGCTTTAGGACAGGGGCAACGAACACTGAAGCTTTCTTT; CDR3: CASSFRTGATNTEAFF
D: -; J: TRBJ2-3; V: TRBV27; size: -; DNA: TGTGCCAGCAGTTTATCGGGCAGGGGATCGGATACGCAGTATTTT; CDR3: CASSLSGRGSDTQYF
D: -; J: TRBJ1-1; V: TRBV6-1; size: -; DNA: TGTGCCAGCAGCGAACGGATTTGGTTAACTGAAGCTTTCTTT; CDR3: CASSERIWLTEAFF
D: -; J: TRBJ1-1; V: TRBV15; size: -; DNA: TGTGCCACCAGCAGTTCTTGGGGGTACACTGAAGCTTTCTTT; CDR3: CATSSSWGYTEAFF
D: -; J: TRBJ2-7; V: TRBV6-7; size: once; DNA: TGTGCCAGCAGTTACTCGAGACTACCTCCAGAGCAGTACTTC; CDR3: CASSYSRLPPEQYF
D: -; J: TRBJ2-7; V: TRBV28; size: -; DNA: TGTGCCAGCAGTTACCCTGGCGGCTACGAGCAGTACTTC; CDR3: CASSYPGGYEQYF
D: -; J: TRBJ2-1; V: TRBV6-1; size: -; DNA: TGTGCCAGCAGTGAATGGTCCTACCGAAAGAGCTCCTACAATGAGCAGTTCTTC; CDR3: CASSEWSYRKSSYNEQFF
D: TRBD1; J: TRBJ1-4; V: TRBV4-1; size: -; DNA: TGCGCCAGCAGCCAAGACAGGGGGCTAGGTAATGAAAAACTGTTTTTT; CDR3: CASSQDRGLGNEKLFF
D: -; J: TRBJ2-5; V: TRBV5-4; size: -; DNA: TGTGCCAGCAGCCGGGACTCGCCACAAGAGACCCAGTACTTC; CDR3: CASSRDSPQETQYF
D: -; J: TRBJ1-1; V: TRBV5-1; size: -; DNA: TGCGCCAGCAGCTTGGCGGGGAGTGGCACTGAAGCTTTCTTT; CDR3: CASSLAGSGTEAFF
D: TRBD1; J: TRBJ1-4; V: TRBV5-4; size: -; DNA: TGTGCCAGCAGCGGGGGGACAGGCGCAACTAATGAAAAACTGTTTTTT; CDR3: CASSGGTGATNEKLFF
D: TRBD1; J: TRBJ2-3; V: TRBV7-6; size: -; DNA: TGTGCCAGCAGCTTAGGGGTCAGGGGGCTAGATACGCAGTATTTT; CDR3: CASSLGVRGLDTQYF
D: -; J: TRBJ1-5; V: TRBV27; size: -; DNA: TGTGCCAGCATAGATCTGGACGGGTCTTATAGCAATCAGCCCCAGCATTTT; CDR3: CASIDLDGSYSNQPQHF
D: TRBD2; J: TRBJ2-3; V: TRBV5-4; size: few; DNA: TGTGCCAGCAGCTTGAAGGCGGGAGAGGTAACAGATACGCAGTATTTT; CDR3: CASSLKAGEVTDTQYF
D: TRBD1; J: TRBJ1-1; V: TRBV29-1; size: -; DNA: TGCAGCGTCATGGCAGGGGGCACTGAAGCTTTCTTT; CDR3: CSVMAGGTEAFF
D: -; J: TRBJ2-1; V: TRBV9; size: -; DNA: TGTGCCAGCAGCGTAGATAGCTCTGGTGAGCAGTTCTTC; CDR3: CASSVDSSGEQFF
D: -; J: TRBJ2-3; V: TRBV5-1; size: -; DNA: TGCGCCAGCAGCTTGACGGTTTTCGAGGATACGCAGTATTTT; CDR3: CASSLTVFEDTQYF
D: -; J: TRBJ1-2; V: TRBV5-1; size: -; DNA: TGCGCCAGCAGCGCGGGGCAGGGCAGAAACTATGGCTACACCTTC; CDR3: CASSAGQGRNYGYTF
D: -; J: TRBJ1-2; V: TRBV5-6; size: -; DNA: TGTGCCAGCAGCTTCCAGTTCCAGAACTATGGCTACACCTTC; CDR3: CASSFQFQNYGYTF
D: TRBD1; J: TRBJ2-1; V: TRBV6-5; size: once; DNA: TGTGCCAGCAGTGCCCTAGGACAGGGGGCGGATGAGCAGTTCTTC; CDR3: CASSALGQGADEQFF
D: TRBD2; J: TRBJ2-3; V: TRBV25-1; size: -; DNA: TGTGCCAGCACCCCGGGACTAGCTACAGATACGCAGTATTTT; CDR3: CASTPGLATDTQYF
D: -; J: TRBJ2-7; V: TRBV6-1; size: -; DNA: TGTGCCAGCAGTACAGGGTTCCGCTACGAGCAGTACTTC; CDR3: CASSTGFRYEQYF
D: TRBD1; J: TRBJ1-6; V: TRBV5-4; size: -; DNA: TGTGCCAGCAGCCAACAGGGGGCAAATTCACCCCTCCACTTT; CDR3: CASSQQGANSPLHF
D: -; J: TRBJ1-3; V: TRBV29-1; size: -; DNA: TGCAGCGTTTCGTTTTCTGGAAACACCATATATTTT; CDR3: CSVSFSGNTIYF
D: TRBD1; J: TRBJ1-2; V: TRBV5-1; size: -; DNA: TGCGCCAGCAGCCCCTTAACAGGGGTCGGCTACACCTTC; CDR3: CASSPLTGVGYTF